This entry lists 3 T cell receptor beta chains sequenced from one sample in a study of blood T cell repertoires in COVID-19. Measured with immunoSEQ multiplex PCR; TCRdb has only the in-frame clones, and not every one. This sample has 150,000 to 200,000 clones; more than 75% occur once, and the top ten carry roughly a sixth. Sequencing was performed on peripheral blood. The receptors derive from a man aged 55 to 70 with active or convalescent COVID-19.

This sequence joins TRBV6-1 and TRBJ2-7, with D hard to call. Germline assignment: CDR1 MNHNS and CDR2 SASEGT. This CDR3 is 13 amino acids long. Trimming pared 1 base from V and 6 bases from J, leaving 10 bases between. In nucleotides, the CDR3 is TGTGCCAGCAGTGAAGGTTTACAGACCGAGCAGTACTTC. It specifies CASSEGLQTEQYF.

This clone was picked up a small number of times. The chain combines TRBV3-1 (or the pseudogene TRBV3-2) with TRBJ1-2; maybe TRBD1 (6 bases). This CDR3 comprises 16 residues. Trimming removed 4 bases at V and 4 bases at J, with 19 bases between. CDR1 is LGHDT and CDR2 is YNNKEL in the germline V gene (reference sequence). CDR3 in amino acids: CASSPLRDTASYGYTF. The CDR3, as DNA: TGTGCCAGCAGCCCACTTAGGGACACAGCTTCCTATGGCTACACCTTC.

The DNA for the CDR3 is TGTGCCATCAGTGGGGCCCGGGACACGTACTTC. Translation gives CAISGARDTYF. The chain carries TRBV10-3 and TRBJ2-7; D is possibly TRBD1 (6 bases). Germline V CDR1 and CDR2: ENHRY, SYGVKD. The CDR3 loop spans 11 amino acids. V lost 4 bases and J lost 12, with 13 bases in between.